Presented here are 23 T cell receptor beta chains from one specimen sequenced in a study of T cell changes during pregnancy in multiple sclerosis. Clones were sequenced by immunoSEQ multiplex PCR, and TCRdb holds only the in-frame ones, with some missing. The repertoire holds some 30,000 clones, with about 87% as singletons. The source material was CD8+ T cells from peripheral blood mononuclear cells, sampled before pregnancy. Source of these receptors: a female donor with multiple sclerosis, enrolled in a pregnancy study.

V is TRBV18 and J is TRBJ1-5; a possible D gene is TRBD1 (5 bases). V lost 3 bases, J lost 6 bases, and 12 bases lay in between. Germline assignment: CDR1 KGHSH and CDR2 LQKENI. The CDR3 extends over 14 amino acids. CDR3 bases: TGTGCCAGCTCACCTAACCAGGGAGGTCAGCCCCAGCATTTT. Protein: CASSPNQGGQPQHF.

The J gene is TRBJ1-5, the V gene TRBV15; a weak D match, TRBD1 (6 bases). V was cut by 3 bases and J by 5 bases, with 20 bases left in between. This CDR3 has 17 residues. Looked up from germline, CDR1 is LNHNV and CDR2 is YYDKDF (reference sequence). In nucleotides, the CDR3 is TGTGCCACCAGCAGGGATTGGGACACTGCATTCTATCAGCCCCAGCATTTT. It codes for CATSRDWDTAFYQPQHF.

The V and J genes are TRBV7-9 and TRBJ2-7; 9 nucleotides agree with TRBD1. This CDR3 has 15 amino acids. The V gene end was trimmed by 5 bases and the J gene end by 4 bases; junction bases not matched to a gene: 9. Germline V gives CDR1 SEHNR, CDR2 FQNEAQ (reference sequence). CDR3 amino acids: CASSALTGGGYEQYF. As DNA, the CDR3 is TGTGCCAGCAGCGCCCTGACAGGGGGAGGTTACGAGCAGTACTTC. Full variable domain (missing parts from reference TRBV7-9 and TRBJ2-7): DTGVSQNPRHKITKRGQNVTFRCDPISEHNRLYWYRQTLGQGPEFLTYFQNEAQLEKSRLLSDRFSAERPKGSFSTLEIQRTEQGDSAMYLCASSALTGGGYEQYFGPGTRLTVT.

This clone has just one count. The genes are TRBV10-3 and TRBJ1-3; D is undetermined. V lost 0 bases and J 0 bases, leaving 6 bases between the germline ends. The length of the CDR3 is 15 residues. Germline V gives CDR1 ENHRY, CDR2 SYGVKD. The CDR3 DNA is TGTGCCATCAGTGAGTCGGTGAGCTCTGGAAACACCATATATTTT. Its protein is CAISESVSSGNTIYF.

This chain connects TRBV6-4 to TRBJ2-2; D possibly corresponds to TRBD2 (6 bases). Germline values: CDR1 MRHNA, CDR2 SNTAGT. This CDR3 is 13 amino acids long. V was clipped by 6 bases and J by 7 bases, with 12 bases between them. For the CDR3, the DNA is TGTGCCAGCAGCCCTAGCGCTAACGGGGAGCTGTTTTTT. Its translation is CASSPSANGELFF.

This sequence joins TRBV7-9 and TRBJ2-1; TRBD2 agrees at 10 bases. The germline CDR1 and CDR2 sequences are SEHNR and FQNEAQ (reference sequence). The CDR3 spans 16 residues. The trim removed 1 base at V and 6 bases at J, leaving 6 bases unmatched. The CDR3 nucleotides are TGTGCCAGCAGCTTAGAAAGCGGGAGGGCCGCCAATGAGCAGTTCTTC. Encoded protein: CASSLESGRAANEQFF.

CDR3 DNA sequence: TGTGCCGTGAGTAGCGGGGGATTTTACAATGAGCAGTTCTTC. Encoded protein: CAVSSGGFYNEQFF. V is TRBV19 and J is TRBJ2-1; 9 bases match TRBD2. The CDR3 has 14 residues. CDR1 LNHDA and CDR2 SQIVND come from the germline V gene (reference sequence). The ends lost 11 bases at V and 4 bases at J; junction bases unmatched: 9.

V gene TRBV4-1 combines with J gene TRBJ2-7; TRBD1 might be the D (5 bases). Germline-derived CDR1 and CDR2 are MGHRA and YSYEKL. The V end lost 4 bases, the J end lost 6 bases, and 16 bases lay between the germline ends. The CDR3 consists of 14 residues. The CDR3 bases are TGCGCCAGCAGCCTAGATGTCAGGGCAGCCGAGCAGTACTTC. This sequence encodes CASSLDVRAAEQYF.

The chain recombines TRBV6-5 with TRBJ2-2, with a tentative D call TRBD1 (5 bases). V lost 0 bases to trimming and J lost 7 bases, with 12 bases between them. The CDR3 runs 15 residues. Germline V CDR1 and CDR2: MNHEY, SVGAGI. The DNA of the CDR3 is TGTGCCAGCAGTTACTCGGGTCAGGGTGTCGGGGAGCTGTTTTTT. Protein: CASSYSGQGVGELFF.

The rearrangement joins TRBV4-2 to TRBJ2-1; TRBD2 agrees at 8 bases. The trim removed 0 bases at V and 6 bases at J, leaving 10 bases unmatched. CDR3 length equals 17 residues. Germline CDR1 LGHNA, CDR2 YNFKEQ. This CDR3 is CASSQDGDSGEGNEQFF. The CDR3 DNA reads as TGTGCCAGCAGCCAAGATGGGGATAGCGGGGAGGGCAATGAGCAGTTCTTC.

CDR3 amino acids: CASSFQGADTQYF. DNA of the CDR3: TGTGCCAGTAGTTTCCAGGGGGCAGATACGCAGTATTTT. The chain is built from TRBV19 and TRBJ2-3, with 7 bases that match TRBD1. The CDR3 is 13 amino acids. Germline CDR1 reads LNHDA; CDR2 reads SQIVND (reference sequence). V was pared by 5 bases and J by 4 bases, with 3 bases of the junction left unmatched. Based on the CDR3 plus reference TRBV19 and TRBJ2-3, the full variable domain is DGGITQSPKYLFRKEGQNVTLSCEQNLNHDAMYWYRQDPGQGLRLIYYSQIVNDFQKGDIAEGYSVSREKKESFPLTVTSAQKNPTAFYLCASSFQGADTQYFGPGTRLTVL.

This chain uses TRBV6-1 with TRBJ1-5; 7 positions match TRBD1. The CDR3 has 15 residues. CDR1 is MNHNS, CDR2 SASEGT, per germline. Germline trimming cut 4 bases from V and 3 bases from J; bases unmatched to any gene: 6. The CDR3: CASSVGQEFNQPQHF. CDR3 in DNA: TGTGCCAGCAGTGTCGGACAGGAGTTCAATCAGCCCCAGCATTTT.

Here the CDR3 DNA reads TGTGCCAGCAGCTCCAGACTAGTAAATGAGCAGTTCTTC. Translation: CASSSRLVNEQFF. The chain employs TRBV7-9 and TRBJ2-1; maybe TRBD2 (6 bases). The V gene lost 4 bases and the J gene lost 7 bases, with 11 bases spanning the gap. Germline-derived CDR1 and CDR2 are SEHNR and FQNEAQ (reference sequence). The CDR3 covers 13 residues.

The chain combines TRBV27 with TRBJ2-7; 9 nucleotides agree with TRBD2. V was pared by 6 bases and J by 3 bases, with 6 bases of the junction left unmatched. Germline lookup yields CDR1 MNHEY and CDR2 SMNVEV (reference sequence). The CDR3 runs 14 residues. This CDR3 is CASRLAGDFYEQYF. The CDR3 DNA reads as TGTGCCAGCAGGTTAGCGGGAGATTTCTACGAGCAGTACTTC.

This chain links TRBV2 with TRBJ2-7; 10 bases are shared with TRBD1. The CDR3 has 13 residues. The ends lost 8 bases at V and 5 bases at J; junction bases unmatched: 6. Germline V CDR1 and CDR2: SNHLY, FYNNEI. In DNA form, the CDR3 reads TGTGCCAGCTATGGACAGGGGGGCCACGAGCAGTACTTC. Its translation: CASYGQGGHEQYF.

The chain couples TRBV7-2 to TRBJ2-1; D gene ambiguous. Trimming pared 6 bases from V and 9 bases from J, leaving 15 bases between. CDR3 size: 13 residues. Germline V gene data show CDR1 as SGHTA and CDR2 as FQGNSA. CDR3 protein: CASSHYGYGEQFF. CDR3 nucleotide sequence: TGTGCCAGCAGTCACTATGGTTACGGTGAGCAGTTCTTC.

The V and J genes are TRBV5-4 and TRBJ2-1; 8 bases map to TRBD2. Germline V gene data show CDR1 as SGHNT and CDR2 as YYREEE (reference sequence). J lost 0 bases, V lost 10 bases, and 12 bases had no gene match. The CDR3 runs 16 residues. The CDR3 nucleotides read TGTGCCGGGGGGCTAGCGGGCCTTAGCTCCTACAATGAGCAGTTCTTC. Encoded protein: CAGGLAGLSSYNEQFF.

The chain recombines TRBV6-1 with TRBJ1-1, with no clear D. The CDR3 length is 11 residues. CDR1 is MNHNS, CDR2 SASEGT, per germline. V was clipped by 7 bases and J by 6 bases, with 9 bases between them. CDR3 DNA sequence: TGTGCCAGCAAGGAGGTAGCTGAAGCTTTCTTT. Translated, it gives CASKEVAEAFF.

The rearrangement links TRBV7-9 to TRBJ2-7; D is unresolved. Germline V gene data show CDR1 as SEHNR and CDR2 as FQNEAQ (reference sequence). V was cut by 1 base and J by 7 bases, with 11 bases left in between. This CDR3 spans 13 amino acids. CDR3 DNA: TGTGCCAGCAGCTTAGGGTCTAAAGAGGAGCAGTACTTC. It is translated as CASSLGSKEEQYF.

This clone is categorized as large (0.1 to 1%). J is TRBJ2-7 and V is TRBV4-3, with 8 bases identical to TRBD1. CDR1 LGHNA and CDR2 YSLEER come from the germline V gene. The CDR3 has 16 amino acids. The ends lost 0 bases at V and 4 bases at J; junction bases unmatched: 8. The CDR3 DNA sequence: TGCGCCAGCAGCCAAGATGAGGGGACAGGAGGATACGAGCAGTACTTC. It specifies CASSQDEGTGGYEQYF.

The rearrangement uses TRBV30 and TRBJ2-1, with TRBD1 identical over 9 bases. Germline loops: CDR1 GTSNPN, CDR2 SVGIG (reference sequence). The V gene end was trimmed by 3 bases and the J gene end by 5 bases; junction bases not matched to a gene: 8. The CDR3 length is 15 residues. CDR3 in amino acids: CAWRTPGQGHNEQFF. The CDR3 DNA reads as TGTGCCTGGAGGACGCCGGGACAGGGCCACAATGAGCAGTTCTTC.

This clone was observed a single time. The gene calls are TRBV7-2 and TRBJ1-1, with 7 bases aligning to TRBD1. Germline assignment: CDR1 SGHTA and CDR2 FQGNSA. This CDR3 is 13 amino acids long. With 1 base clipped from V and 5 bases from J, the junction kept 1 base outside the gene matches. The CDR3 DNA follows: TGTGCCAGCAGCTTAGGACAGGGAACTGAAGCTTTCTTT. Its protein product is CASSLGQGTEAFF.

The V call is TRBV19, the J call TRBJ2-1; TRBD2 aligns across 11 bases. CDR3 length: 17 amino acids. After removal of 7 bases from V and 0 bases from J, the junction contained 8 bases not matched to a gene. CDR1 and CDR2 from the germline V gene are LNHDA and SQIVND (reference sequence). The CDR3 sequence: CASTSGRLDLSYNEQFF. CDR3 sequence (DNA): TGTGCCAGTACTAGCGGGAGGCTTGACCTCTCCTACAATGAGCAGTTCTTC.